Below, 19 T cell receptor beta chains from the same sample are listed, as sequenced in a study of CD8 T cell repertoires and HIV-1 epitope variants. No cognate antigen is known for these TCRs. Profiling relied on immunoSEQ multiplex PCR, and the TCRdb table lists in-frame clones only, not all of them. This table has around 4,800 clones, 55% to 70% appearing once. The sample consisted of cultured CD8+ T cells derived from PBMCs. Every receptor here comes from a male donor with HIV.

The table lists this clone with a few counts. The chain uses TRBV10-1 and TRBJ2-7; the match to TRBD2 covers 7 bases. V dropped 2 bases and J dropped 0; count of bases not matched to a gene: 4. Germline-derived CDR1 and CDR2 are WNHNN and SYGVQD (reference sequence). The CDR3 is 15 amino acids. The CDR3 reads CASSEGASGSYEQYF. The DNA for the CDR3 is TGCGCCAGCAGTGAGGGGGCTAGCGGCTCCTACGAGCAGTACTTC.

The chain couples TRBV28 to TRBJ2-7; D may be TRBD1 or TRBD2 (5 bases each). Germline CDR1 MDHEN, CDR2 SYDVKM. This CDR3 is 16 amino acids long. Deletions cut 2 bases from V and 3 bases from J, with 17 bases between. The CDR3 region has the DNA TGTGCCAGCAGTTTAGGGATACCCGGGGCCGACTACGAGCAGTACTTC. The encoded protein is CASSLGIPGADYEQYF.

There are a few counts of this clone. Here the CDR3 DNA reads TGTGCCAGCAGCGCAGGACTAGGGGAGCAGTACTTC. Amino acids: CASSAGLGEQYF. This rearrangement joins TRBV27 to TRBJ2-7; 7 bases are shared with TRBD2. The V gene's germline CDR1 is MNHEY and CDR2 SMNVEV (reference sequence). The CDR3 has 12 residues. The V gene end was trimmed by 6 bases and the J gene end by 7 bases; junction bases not matched to a gene: 6.

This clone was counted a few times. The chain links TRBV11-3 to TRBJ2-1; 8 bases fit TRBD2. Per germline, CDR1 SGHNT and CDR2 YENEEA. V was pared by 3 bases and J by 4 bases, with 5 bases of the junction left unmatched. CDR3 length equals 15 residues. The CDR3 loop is CASSFRSGSYNEQFF. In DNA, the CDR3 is TGTGCCAGCAGCTTCAGAAGCGGGAGTTACAATGAGCAGTTCTTC.

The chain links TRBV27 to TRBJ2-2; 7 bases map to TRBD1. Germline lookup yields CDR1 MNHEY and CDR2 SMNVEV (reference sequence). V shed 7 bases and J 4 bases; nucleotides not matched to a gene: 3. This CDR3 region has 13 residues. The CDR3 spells CASIQGSTGELFF. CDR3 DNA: TGTGCCAGCATACAGGGGAGCACCGGGGAGCTGTTTTTT.

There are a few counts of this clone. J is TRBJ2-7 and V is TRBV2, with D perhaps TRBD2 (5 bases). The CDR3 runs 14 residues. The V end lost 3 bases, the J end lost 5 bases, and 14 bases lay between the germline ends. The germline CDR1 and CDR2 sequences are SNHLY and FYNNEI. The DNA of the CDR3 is TGTGCCAGCAGTGATTTACGGGATAGCCACGAGCAGTACTTC. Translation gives CASSDLRDSHEQYF.

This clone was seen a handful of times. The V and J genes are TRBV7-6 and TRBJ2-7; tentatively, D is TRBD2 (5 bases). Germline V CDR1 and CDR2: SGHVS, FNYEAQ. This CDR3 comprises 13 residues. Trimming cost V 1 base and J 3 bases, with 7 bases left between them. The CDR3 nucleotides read TGTGCCAGCAGCTTAGGGGAGAGCTACGAGCAGTACTTC. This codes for CASSLGESYEQYF.

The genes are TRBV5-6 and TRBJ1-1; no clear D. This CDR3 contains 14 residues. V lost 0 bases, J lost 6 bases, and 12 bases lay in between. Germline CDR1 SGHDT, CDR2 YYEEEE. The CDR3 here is CASSLGESVPEAFF. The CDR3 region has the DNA TGTGCCAGCAGCTTGGGGGAATCCGTCCCTGAAGCTTTCTTT.

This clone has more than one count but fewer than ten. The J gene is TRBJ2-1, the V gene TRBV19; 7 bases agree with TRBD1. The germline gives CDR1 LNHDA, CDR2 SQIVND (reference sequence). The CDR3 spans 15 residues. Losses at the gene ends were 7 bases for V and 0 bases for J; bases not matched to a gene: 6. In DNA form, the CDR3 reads TGTGCCAGTACCGCGACAGGGAGCTCCTACAATGAGCAGTTCTTC. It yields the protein CASTATGSSYNEQFF.

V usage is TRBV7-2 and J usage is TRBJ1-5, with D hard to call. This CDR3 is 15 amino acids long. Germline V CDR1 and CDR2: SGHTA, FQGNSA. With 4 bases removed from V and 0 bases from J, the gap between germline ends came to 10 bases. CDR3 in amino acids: CASSSEGYSNQPQHF. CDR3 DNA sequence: TGTGCCAGCAGCTCGGAGGGCTATAGCAATCAGCCCCAGCATTTT.

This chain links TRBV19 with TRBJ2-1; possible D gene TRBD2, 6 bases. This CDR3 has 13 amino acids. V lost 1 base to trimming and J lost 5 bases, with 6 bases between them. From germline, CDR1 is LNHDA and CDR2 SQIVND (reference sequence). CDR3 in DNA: TGTGCCAGTAGTATAGGGGGGGACAATGAGCAGTTCTTC. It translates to CASSIGGDNEQFF.

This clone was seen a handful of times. DNA of the CDR3: TGTGCCAGCGGGAGGGGGTACGGGCAAGAGACCCAGTACTTC. Its translation is CASGRGYGQETQYF. J is TRBJ2-5 and V is TRBV28; TRBD2 might be the D (7 bases). Germline V gene sequence: CDR1 MDHEN, CDR2 SYDVKM. With 8 bases removed from V and 2 bases from J, the gap between germline ends came to 15 bases. The CDR3 runs to 14 residues.

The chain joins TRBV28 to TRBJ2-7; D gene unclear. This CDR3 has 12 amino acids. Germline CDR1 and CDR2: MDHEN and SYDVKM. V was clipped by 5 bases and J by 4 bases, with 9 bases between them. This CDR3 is CASSPGYYEQYF. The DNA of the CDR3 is TGTGCCAGCAGTCCCGGGTATTACGAGCAGTACTTC.

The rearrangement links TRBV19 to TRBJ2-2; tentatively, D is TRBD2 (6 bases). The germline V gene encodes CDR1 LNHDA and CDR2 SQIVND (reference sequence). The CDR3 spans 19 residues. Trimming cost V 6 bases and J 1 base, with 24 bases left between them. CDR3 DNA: TGTGCCAGTAGAGTATATGTGGGCACATGGCGGGAGAACACCGGGGAGCTGTTTTTT. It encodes CASRVYVGTWRENTGELFF.

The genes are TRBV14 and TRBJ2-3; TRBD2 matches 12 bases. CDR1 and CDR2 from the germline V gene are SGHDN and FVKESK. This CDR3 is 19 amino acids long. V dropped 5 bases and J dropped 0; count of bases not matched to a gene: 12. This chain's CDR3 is CASSGDPGLAGPSTDTQYF. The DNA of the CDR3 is TGTGCCAGCAGCGGCGATCCGGGACTAGCGGGCCCCAGCACAGATACGCAGTATTTT.

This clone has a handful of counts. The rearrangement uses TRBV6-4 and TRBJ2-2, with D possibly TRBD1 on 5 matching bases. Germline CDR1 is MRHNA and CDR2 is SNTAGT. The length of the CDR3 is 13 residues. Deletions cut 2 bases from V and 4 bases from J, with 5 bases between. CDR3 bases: TGTGCCAGCAGTGACGGGGCCACCGGGGAGCTGTTTTTT. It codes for CASSDGATGELFF.

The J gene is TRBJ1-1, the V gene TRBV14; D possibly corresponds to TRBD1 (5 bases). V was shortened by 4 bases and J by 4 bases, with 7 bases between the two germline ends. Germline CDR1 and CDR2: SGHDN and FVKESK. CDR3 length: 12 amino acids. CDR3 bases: TGTGCCAGCAGCCCCCAGGGCACTGAAGCTTTCTTT. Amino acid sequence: CASSPQGTEAFF.

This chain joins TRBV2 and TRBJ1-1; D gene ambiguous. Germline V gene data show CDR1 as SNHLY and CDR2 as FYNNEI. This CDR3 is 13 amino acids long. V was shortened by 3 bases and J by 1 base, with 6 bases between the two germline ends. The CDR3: CASSDWGNTEAFF. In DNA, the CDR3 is TGTGCCAGCAGTGACTGGGGGAACACTGAAGCTTTCTTT.

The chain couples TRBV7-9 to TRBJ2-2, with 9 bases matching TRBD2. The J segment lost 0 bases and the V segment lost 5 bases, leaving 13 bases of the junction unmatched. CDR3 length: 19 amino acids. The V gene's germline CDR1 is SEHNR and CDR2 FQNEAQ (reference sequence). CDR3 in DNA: TGTGCCAGCAGCCGCGGGAGTCTAGCGGGAAGGACGAACACCGGGGAGCTGTTTTTT. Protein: CASSRGSLAGRTNTGELFF.